The 26 T cell receptor beta chains below come from one sample, sequenced in a study of cytomegalovirus exposure and HLA in healthy donors. Researchers ran the PCR with 60 Vbeta and 13 Jbeta primers. The protocol was immunoSEQ multiplex PCR, while the TCRdb copy is restricted to in-frame clones and leaves out a portion. The sample totals 110,000 to 150,000 clones. Specimen: PBMCs. The receptors were gathered from a male donor in good health and CMV-seronegative.

The J gene is TRBJ2-7, the V gene TRBV19; 7 bases match TRBD1. Germline V lookup: CDR1 LNHDA, CDR2 SQIVND (reference sequence). The junction had 13 bases not matched to a gene; V was cut back by 8 bases and J by 0 bases. CDR3 length equals 16 residues. CDR3 DNA sequence: TGTGCCAGTCTATCTGGGTTTCGGGACAGCTCCTACGAGCAGTACTTC. This encodes CASLSGFRDSSYEQYF.

This chain connects TRBV7-2 to TRBJ2-7, with TRBD2 matching over 9 bases. Losses at the gene ends were 0 bases for V and 1 base for J; bases not matched to a gene: 10. This CDR3 is built from 18 residues. Germline-derived CDR1 and CDR2 are SGHTA and FQGNSA. CDR3 region: CASSLAASGVFKSYEQYF. The CDR3 region has the DNA TGTGCCAGCAGCTTAGCCGCTAGCGGGGTCTTTAAATCCTACGAGCAGTACTTC.

The rearrangement links TRBV5-4 to TRBJ2-7; 9 bases align to TRBD2. The trim removed 3 bases at V and 1 base at J, leaving 8 bases unmatched. This CDR3 has 16 residues. Germline V gives CDR1 SGHNT, CDR2 YYREEE (reference sequence). The chain's CDR3 is CASSSYGLALSYEQYF. In nucleotides, the CDR3 is TGTGCCAGCAGCTCATATGGACTAGCGTTGTCCTACGAGCAGTACTTC. Full variable domain (outside the CDR3, taken from reference TRBV5-4 and TRBJ2-7): ETGVTQSPTHLIKTRGQQVTLRCSSQSGHNTVSWYQQALGQGPQFIFQYYREEENGRGNFPPRFSGLQFPNYSSELNVNALELDDSALYLCASSSYGLALSYEQYFGPGTRLTVT.

This sequence joins TRBV28 and TRBJ1-2; the D is unclear. The length of the CDR3 is 12 residues. Germline V gene lookup returns CDR1 MDHEN and CDR2 SYDVKM. Trimming cost V 8 bases and J 4 bases, with 11 bases left between them. The CDR3 protein is CASERTGYGYTF. The CDR3 nucleotides read TGTGCCAGCGAGCGGACGGGCTATGGCTACACCTTC.

The chain links TRBV18 to TRBJ2-2, with a weak D call TRBD1 (6 bases). V was shortened by 3 bases and J by 3 bases, with 20 bases between the two germline ends. CDR3 length: 18 amino acids. The germline gives CDR1 KGHSH, CDR2 LQKENI. CDR3 residues: CASSPPNRARLDTGELFF. CDR3 in DNA: TGTGCCAGCTCACCGCCAAACAGGGCTCGGTTGGACACCGGGGAGCTGTTTTTT.

The chain recombines TRBV6-1 with TRBJ1-5; D perhaps matches TRBD1 (6 bases). CDR1 and CDR2 (germline): MNHNS, SASEGT. V shed 6 bases and J shed 0 bases, with 9 bases lying between them. CDR3 length: 14 residues. In DNA form, the CDR3 reads TGTGCCAGCAGACAGGGAAGTAGCAATCAGCCCCAGCATTTT. It is translated as CASRQGSSNQPQHF.

The genes are TRBV29-1 and TRBJ1-1; a possible D gene is TRBD1 (5 bases). The germline V and J ends were trimmed by 1 base and 4 bases, with 13 bases remaining between them. The CDR3 has 14 amino acids. Germline CDR1 reads SQVTM; CDR2 reads ANQGSEA. Here the CDR3 DNA reads TGCAGCGTTGAAGTTAGGGGTCGTCGCACTGAAGCTTTCTTT. Residues: CSVEVRGRRTEAFF.

CDR3 residues: CASRGDISYNEQFF. CDR3 DNA: TGCGCCAGCAGGGGGGACATTTCCTACAATGAGCAGTTCTTC. The J gene is TRBJ2-1, the V gene TRBV5-1; a weak D match, TRBD1 (6 bases). This CDR3 has 14 residues. V was shortened by 5 bases and J by 1 base, with 10 bases between the two germline ends. Germline assignment: CDR1 SGHRS and CDR2 YFSETQ.

This chain connects TRBV19 to TRBJ2-3, with a possible D match to TRBD2 (5 bases). Per the germline V gene, CDR1 is LNHDA and CDR2 is SQIVND (reference sequence). The germline V and J ends were trimmed by 6 bases and 5 bases, with 15 bases remaining between them. There are 14 residues in the CDR3. CDR3 nucleotide sequence: TGTGCCAGTAGCCTAGGAGGTACGGGAGATACGCAGTATTTT. It encodes CASSLGGTGDTQYF.

V is TRBV5-6 and J is TRBJ2-1; TRBD2 matches at 12 bases. Unmatched junction bases numbered 5, after V lost 1 base and J lost 3 bases. CDR1 and CDR2 from the germline V gene are SGHDT and YYEEEE. The CDR3 totals 17 residues. CDR3 protein: CASSLTGTSGFYNEQFF. CDR3 nucleotide sequence: TGTGCCAGCAGCTTGACGGGGACTAGCGGGTTCTACAATGAGCAGTTCTTC.

The chain recombines TRBV7-9 with TRBJ1-4, with TRBD1 matching 7 bases. CDR1 is SEHNR, CDR2 FQNEAQ, per germline (reference sequence). The CDR3 spans 13 residues. With 10 bases clipped from V and 6 bases from J, the junction kept 8 bases outside the gene matches. CDR3 nucleotides: TGTGCCACCCGGGACAGTCAATATGAAAAACTGTTTTTT. The encoded protein is CATRDSQYEKLFF. Drawing the rest from reference TRBV7-9 and TRBJ1-4, the complete variable domain is DTGVSQNPRHKITKRGQNVTFRCDPISEHNRLYWYRQTLGQGPEFLTYFQNEAQLEKSRLLSDRFSAERPKGSFSTLEIQRTEQGDSAMYLCATRDSQYEKLFFGSGTQLSVL.

The chain couples TRBV27 to TRBJ2-3; weak D call: TRBD2 (6 bases). Germline loops: CDR1 MNHEY, CDR2 SMNVEV (reference sequence). Between the trimmed V and J ends, which lost 6 bases and 0 bases, there was a span of 16 bases. This CDR3 contains 16 residues. This CDR3 reads CASSLLIAASTDTQYF. The CDR3 region has the DNA TGTGCCAGCAGCCTTCTAATAGCGGCTAGCACAGATACGCAGTATTTT.

The chain couples TRBV19 to TRBJ1-1, with 8 bases lining up with TRBD1. The germline V gene has CDR1 LNHDA and CDR2 SQIVND (reference sequence). With 4 bases clipped from V and 1 base from J, the junction kept 5 bases outside the gene matches. This CDR3 is built from 15 residues. The CDR3 nucleotides read TGTGCCAGTAGTAGAGTGGGGACAGGGAACACTGAAGCTTTCTTT. It translates to CASSRVGTGNTEAFF. The variable domain in full, completed from reference TRBV19 and TRBJ1-1, reads DGGITQSPKYLFRKEGQNVTLSCEQNLNHDAMYWYRQDPGQGLRLIYYSQIVNDFQKGDIAEGYSVSREKKESFPLTVTSAQKNPTAFYLCASSRVGTGNTEAFFGQGTRLTVV.

V and J are TRBV5-6 and TRBJ1-6; a weak D match, TRBD1 (6 bases). The V gene lost 3 bases and the J gene lost 9 bases, with 16 bases spanning the gap. This CDR3 has 15 amino acids. Germline CDR1 is SGHDT and CDR2 is YYEEEE. CDR3 sequence: CASSYGSGVRSPLHF. CDR3 nucleotide sequence: TGTGCCAGCAGCTACGGGTCAGGGGTTCGTTCACCCCTCCACTTT.

The chain is built from TRBV10-3 and TRBJ2-1; 7 nucleotides align to TRBD2. V gave up 0 bases and J gave up 6 bases; unmatched junction bases: 5. The CDR3 covers 15 residues. The germline CDR1 and CDR2 sequences are ENHRY and SYGVKD. CDR3 loop: CAISESRREPNEQFF. The CDR3 DNA sequence: TGTGCCATCAGTGAGTCACGGCGGGAGCCCAATGAGCAGTTCTTC.

The chain couples TRBV28 to TRBJ1-2, with 9 bases matching TRBD1. The CDR3 loop spans 15 amino acids. J lost 7 bases, V lost 5 bases, and 11 bases had no gene match. CDR1 is MDHEN and CDR2 is SYDVKM in the germline V gene. CDR3 in amino acids: CASSLNPGQGVGYTF. In nucleotides, the CDR3 is TGTGCCAGCAGTCTAAACCCGGGACAGGGAGTTGGCTACACCTTC.

The chain combines TRBV27 with TRBJ2-3, with 8 bases aligning to TRBD2. Unmatched junction bases numbered 7, after V lost 6 bases and J lost 5 bases. The CDR3 spans 14 residues. The germline V gene encodes CDR1 MNHEY and CDR2 SMNVEV (reference sequence). The CDR3 here is CASRSFGGGDTQYF. The CDR3 DNA follows: TGTGCCAGCAGGAGTTTCGGGGGGGGAGATACGCAGTATTTT.

The chain recombines TRBV4-2 with TRBJ2-3; TRBD2 aligns across 10 bases. V gave up 4 bases and J gave up 3 bases; unmatched junction bases: 7. Germline CDR1 is LGHNA and CDR2 is YNFKEQ. The CDR3 has 16 residues. CDR3 residues: CASSPIAGGATDTQYF. CDR3 nucleotides: TGTGCCAGCAGCCCTATAGCGGGAGGAGCAACAGATACGCAGTATTTT.

The chain carries TRBV6-1 and TRBJ1-2, with D possibly matching TRBD1 (6 bases). Germline V gene sequence: CDR1 MNHNS, CDR2 SASEGT. This CDR3 spans 13 amino acids. Trimming left V 7 bases short and J 14 bases short, with 23 bases between. In DNA form, the CDR3 reads TGTGCCAGCACTAACAGGGAAGGTGCTGGCTTTACCTTC. It specifies CASTNREGAGFTF.

This sequence joins TRBV7-9 and TRBJ2-5; 9 bases match TRBD2. From germline, CDR1 is SEHNR and CDR2 FQNEAQ (reference sequence). The CDR3 contains 15 residues. The V and J ends lost 5 bases and 4 bases, in that order; junction bases with no gene match: 8. The CDR3 DNA sequence: TGTGCCAGCAGCCCCGGCGGGGGGGCAGGAGAGACCCAGTACTTC. Its protein product is CASSPGGGAGETQYF.

The CDR3 DNA reads as TGTGCCAGCAGTTTGGGACAGGCCTATGGCTACACCTTC. Translating gives CASSLGQAYGYTF. The gene calls are TRBV28 and TRBJ1-2, with 8 bases aligning to TRBD1. The germline V gene encodes CDR1 MDHEN and CDR2 SYDVKM. With V trimmed by 3 bases and J by 4 bases, 1 base remained unmatched. The length of the CDR3 is 13 residues.

This chain connects TRBV30 to TRBJ2-6; D unclear. V was pared by 1 base and J by 0 bases, with 13 bases between. Per the germline V gene, CDR1 is GTSNPN and CDR2 is SVGIG (reference sequence). The length of the CDR3 is 17 residues. The CDR3 nucleotides are TGTGCCTGGAGTGGTCCAGACGGGTTCTCTGGGGCCAACGTCCTGACTTTC. Encoded protein: CAWSGPDGFSGANVLTF.

The chain links TRBV12-1 to TRBJ1-1; TRBD1 is the table's D call, not checked against the DNA. TRBV12-1 is a recognized pseudogene. The CDR3 contains 19 residues. Written as DNA, the CDR3 is TGTGCCAGCAGCTCAGGACAGCCCACTCCATTTCGCATGAACACTGAAGCTTTCTTT. Amino acids: CASSSGQPTPFRMNTEAFF.

The J gene is TRBJ1-1, the V gene TRBV9; D may be TRBD1 (5 bases). The CDR3 runs 15 residues. V was cut by 0 bases and J by 1 base, with 10 bases left in between. In germline, CDR1 is SGDLS, CDR2 YYNGEE. For the CDR3, the DNA is TGTGCCAGCAGCGTAGTTGGGGCAGCGAACACTGAAGCTTTCTTT. This gives the protein CASSVVGAANTEAFF. The complete variable domain, with remaining parts taken from reference TRBV9 and TRBJ1-1, reads DSGVTQTPKHLITATGQRVTLRCSPRSGDLSVYWYQQSLDQGLQFLIQYYNGEERAKGNILERFSAQQFPDLHSELNLSSLELGDSALYFCASSVVGAANTEAFFGQGTRLTVV.

This sequence joins TRBV7-6 and TRBJ2-7; D perhaps matches TRBD2 (5 bases). The CDR3 contains 16 residues. The germline V and J ends were trimmed by 3 bases and 5 bases, with 20 bases remaining between them. CDR1 and CDR2 (germline): SGHVS, FNYEAQ. CDR3 DNA: TGTGCCAGCAGCTTCAGGCCGGGAAGAGATTCCAACGAGCAGTACTTC. Translated, it gives CASSFRPGRDSNEQYF.

The chain recombines TRBV6-6 with TRBJ1-2, with a weak D call TRBD1 (6 bases). CDR3 length: 12 residues. Trimming cost V 10 bases and J 4 bases, with 13 bases left between them. Per the germline V gene, CDR1 is MNHNY and CDR2 is SVGAGI (reference sequence). The CDR3 region is CATDLTGYGYTF. The CDR3, as DNA: TGTGCCACGGATCTGACAGGCTATGGCTACACCTTC.